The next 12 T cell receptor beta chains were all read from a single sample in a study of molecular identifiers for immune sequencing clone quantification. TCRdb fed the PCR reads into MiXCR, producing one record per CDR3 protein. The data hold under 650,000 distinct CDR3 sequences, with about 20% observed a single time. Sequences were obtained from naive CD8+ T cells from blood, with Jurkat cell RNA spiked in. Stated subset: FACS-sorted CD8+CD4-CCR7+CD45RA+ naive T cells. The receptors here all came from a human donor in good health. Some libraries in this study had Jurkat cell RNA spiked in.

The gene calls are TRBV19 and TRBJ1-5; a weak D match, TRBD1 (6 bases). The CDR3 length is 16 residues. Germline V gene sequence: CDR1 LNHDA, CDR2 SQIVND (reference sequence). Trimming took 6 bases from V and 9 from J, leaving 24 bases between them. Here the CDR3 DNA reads TGTGCCAGTAGGCTCGAGGACAGTCATTTTGAGCGGCCCCAGCATTTT. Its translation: CASRLEDSHFERPQHF.

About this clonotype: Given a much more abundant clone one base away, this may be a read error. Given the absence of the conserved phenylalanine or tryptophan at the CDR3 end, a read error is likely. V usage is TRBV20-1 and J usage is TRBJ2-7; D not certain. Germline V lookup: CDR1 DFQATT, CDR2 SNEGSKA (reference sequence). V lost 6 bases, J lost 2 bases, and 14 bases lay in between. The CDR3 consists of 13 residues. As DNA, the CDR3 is TGCAGTGCCCTTACACGGACCACCTACGAGCAGTACTCC. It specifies CSALTRTTYEQYS.

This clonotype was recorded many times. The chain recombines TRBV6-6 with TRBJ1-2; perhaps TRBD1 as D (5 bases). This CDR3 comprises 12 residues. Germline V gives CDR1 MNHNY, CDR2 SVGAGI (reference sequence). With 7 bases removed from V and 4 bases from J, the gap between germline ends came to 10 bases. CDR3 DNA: TGTGCCAGCACGGGACTGATCTATGGCTACACCTTC. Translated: CASTGLIYGYTF.

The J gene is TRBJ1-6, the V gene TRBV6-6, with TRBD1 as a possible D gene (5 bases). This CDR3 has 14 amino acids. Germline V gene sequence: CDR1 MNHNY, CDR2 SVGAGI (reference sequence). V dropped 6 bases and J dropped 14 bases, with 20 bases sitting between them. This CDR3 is CASSNPGGVTSLHF. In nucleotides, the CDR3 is TGTGCCAGCAGCAACCCCGGGGGAGTGACATCCCTCCACTTT.

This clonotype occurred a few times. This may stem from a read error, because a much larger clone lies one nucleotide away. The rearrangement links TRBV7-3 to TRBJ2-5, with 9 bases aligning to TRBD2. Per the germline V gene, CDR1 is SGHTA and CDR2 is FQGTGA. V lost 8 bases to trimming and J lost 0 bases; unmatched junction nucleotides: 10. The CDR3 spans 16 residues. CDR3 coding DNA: TGTGCCAGCGGCCCAATAGCGGGAGTTGACCAAGAGACCCAGTACTTC. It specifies CASGPIAGVDQETQYF.

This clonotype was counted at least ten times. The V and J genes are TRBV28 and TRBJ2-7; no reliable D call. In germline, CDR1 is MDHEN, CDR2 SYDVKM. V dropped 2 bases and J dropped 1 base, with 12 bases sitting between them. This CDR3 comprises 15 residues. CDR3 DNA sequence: TGTGCCAGCAGTTTAGGGGAAAGGGTTTCCTACGAGCAGTACTTC. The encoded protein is CASSLGERVSYEQYF.

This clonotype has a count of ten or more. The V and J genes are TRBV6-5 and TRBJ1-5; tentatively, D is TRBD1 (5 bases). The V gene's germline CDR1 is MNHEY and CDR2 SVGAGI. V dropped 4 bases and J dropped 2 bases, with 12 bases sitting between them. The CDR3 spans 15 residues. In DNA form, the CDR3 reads TGTGCCAGCAGTTTGGGACGGGGTGGCAATCAGCCCCAGCATTTT. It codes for CASSLGRGGNQPQHF.

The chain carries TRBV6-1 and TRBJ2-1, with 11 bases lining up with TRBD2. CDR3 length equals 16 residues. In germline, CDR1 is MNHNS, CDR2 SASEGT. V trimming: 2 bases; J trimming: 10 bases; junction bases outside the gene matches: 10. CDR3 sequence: CASSERTSGSLGEQFF. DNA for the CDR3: TGTGCCAGCAGTGAACGGACTAGCGGGTCCTTGGGGGAGCAGTTCTTC.

The DNA of the CDR3 is TGTGCCAGCAGCCGGGGGGGGACTCGACAGACCCAGTACTTC. Translation gives CASSRGGTRQTQYF. The V gene is TRBV27, the J gene TRBJ2-5, with 8 positions matching TRBD2. Germline assignment: CDR1 MNHEY and CDR2 SMNVEV (reference sequence). V gave up 6 bases and J gave up 6 bases; unmatched junction bases: 9. The CDR3 is 14 amino acids.

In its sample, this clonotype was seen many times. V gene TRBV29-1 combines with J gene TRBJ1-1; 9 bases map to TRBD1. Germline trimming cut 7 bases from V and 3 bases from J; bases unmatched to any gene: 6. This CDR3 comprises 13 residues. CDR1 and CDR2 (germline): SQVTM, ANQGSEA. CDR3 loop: CSARQGDDTEAFF. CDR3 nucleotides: TGCAGCGCCAGACAGGGGGACGACACTGAAGCTTTCTTT.

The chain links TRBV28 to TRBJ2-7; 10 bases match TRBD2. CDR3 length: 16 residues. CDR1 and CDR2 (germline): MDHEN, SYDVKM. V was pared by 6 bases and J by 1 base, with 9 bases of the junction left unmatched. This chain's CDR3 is CASREPGTSVSYEQYF. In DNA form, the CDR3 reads TGTGCCAGCAGAGAACCAGGGACTAGCGTATCCTACGAGCAGTACTTC.

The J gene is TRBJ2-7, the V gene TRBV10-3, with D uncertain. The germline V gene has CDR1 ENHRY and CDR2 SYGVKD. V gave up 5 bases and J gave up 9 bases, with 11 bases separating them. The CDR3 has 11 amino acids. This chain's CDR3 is CAISLGSMQYF. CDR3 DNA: TGTGCCATCAGTTTGGGATCAATGCAGTACTTC.